This T cell receptor beta chain stems from a study of beta chain features in type 1 diabetes. A CD45RO/CCR7/CD25/CD127/CD95/CD27 panel sorted naive, central memory, regulatory and stem cell-like memory CD4+ cells. Whole-study results and caveats: Type 1 diabetes patients had VDJ junctions that carried fewer insertions and more deletions. The naive, central memory and Treg TCRB repertoires showed an apparent similarity that was greater among patients than among healthy donors. The study left unresolved whether HLA type influences TCRB rearrangement.

The CDR3 is 14 residues long. Germline V CDR1 and CDR2: SGHTA, FQGNSA. V gave up 1 base and J gave up 4 bases; unmatched junction bases: 1. Investigators reverse transcribed all isolated RNA, so they sequenced expressed TCRB transcripts. This table comes from immunoSEQ multiplex PCR, and its TCRdb copy is limited to in-frame clones, with some not included. Among roughly 140,000 clones listed, 40% to 55% were seen once. This clone has more than one count but fewer than ten. Its cognate antigen is unknown. The source of this sequence is a young man in good health. The sequenced sample consisted of Tregs from blood. The chain recombines TRBV7-2 with TRBJ1-5; 7 bases agree with TRBD1. For the CDR3, the DNA is TGTGCCAGCAGCTTAGTCAGGGGGAATCAGCCCCAGCATTTT. It yields the protein CASSLVRGNQPQHF. Filled out from reference TRBV7-2 and TRBJ1-5, the complete variable domain reads GAGVSQSPSNKVTEKGKDVELRCDPISGHTALYWYRQSLGQGLEFLIYFQGNSAPDKSGLPSDRFSAERTGGSVSTLTIQRTQQEDSAVYLCASSLVRGNQPQHFGDGTRLSIL.